The T cell receptor (beta chain) described here comes from a study of CD8+ T cells in alopecia areata (dated by TCRdb to between 2017 and 2018). Background on the whole study: Treated patients were enrolled in an open-label pilot trial of oral tofacitinib at 5 to 10 mg twice daily for moderate-to-severe alopecia areata. Scalp tissue and sorted CD4+ and CD8+ peripheral blood T cells from patchy and totalis/universalis alopecia areata patients and from healthy controls were covered by human TCRbeta sequencing. In treated patients, disease severity was measured using the SALT score, which gives the percentage of scalp surface area affected. The study used high-throughput TCRbeta sequencing to examine T cell clonal expansion in alopecia areata, in both the C3H/HeJ mouse model and human patients. Biopsies were taken from tofacitinib-treated patients at baseline and at 4 and 24 weeks of treatment, and a later scalp biopsy was taken in several of the tofacitinib-treated patients. Patients stayed on tofacitinib for 6 to 18 months and then had 6 months of follow-up off drug so that delayed response and recurrence could be assessed. Amplification of TCRbeta CDR3 regions was done by immunoSEQ multiplex PCR using 35 Vbeta forward primers and 13 Jbeta reverse primers. Scalp clonality was compared among normal scalp (n=4), patchy alopecia areata scalp (n=8), and alopecia totalis/universalis scalp (n=8). RNA was extracted with the PAXgene miRNA kit for fixed scalp, the miRNeasy kit for PBMCs, and the RNeasy kit for mouse skin.

The sample holds a few counts of this clone. Its antigen is still unknown. Nothing much larger sits one base from this clone, and base qualities are not available. Library construction relied on the immunoSEQ multiplex PCR assay. RNA was extracted from all samples and reverse transcribed into cDNA as template for TCR sequencing. SuperScript III was used to make first-strand cDNA, primed with a 2:1 mix of oligo-dT and random hexamers. Amplification bias was assessed with a synthetic immune receptor repertoire, and residual bias was removed computationally. Under the source paper's analysis protocol: Raw reads were preprocessed to remove errors, and CDR3 was defined according to IMGT conventions as the region from the conserved cysteine to phenylalanine. To get clonality, Shannon entropy was normalized by log2 of the number of productive unique TCRs and the result was subtracted from 1. Whether scalp clones were CD4 or CD8 was inferred by matching scalp TCRbeta sequences against CD4 and CD8 repertoires sorted from blood. TCRdb took this table from immuneACCESS and kept in-frame rearrangements with V and J called. Such tables lack part of the clones; where checked against another copy, unresolved V genes explain under half of the gap, and the rest is unexplained. The D gene and trimming were derived from the DNA, and the V and J assignments and clone size from that table. The sample table shows under 200,000 clones, and about two thirds are seen once. Around 0.91% of the sample belongs to the ten largest clones.

General study outcomes and caveats: Because the treated cohort was small and had only one nonresponder, larger studies are needed to examine links between baseline CD8+ expansion and response. Tofacitinib significantly decreased scalp clonality and the number of expanded CD8+ clones among the top 100 scalp clones. Many expanded lesional clones persisted in scalp and blood during tofacitinib treatment, which may partly explain relapse after stopping treatment. Shared TCR sequences between patients were less evident than in mice, which may be partly attributable to HLA diversity in the patient population. Higher clonality and more expanded CD8+ clones were observed in lesional scalp than in normal scalp, particularly in alopecia totalis/universalis, a finding suggestive of antigenic drive. Unlike mouse skin, where gammadelta T cells dominate, normal human skin contains resident alphabeta T cells that get sequenced too, which complicates analysis of the scalp TCR repertoire.

The CDR3 covers 13 residues, taking in both the cysteine and the phenylalanine. Just CDR3 DNA is preserved here, 39 bases in frame from base 1. CDR1 MNHEY and CDR2 SMNVEV were looked up in the germline V gene (reference sequence). V lost 4 bases and J lost 4 bases, and the count of bases not matched to a germline gene is 2. What this sample's time point label stands for: approximately 4 weeks on oral tofacitinib. Taken with the paper, the label for treatment or condition translates to: oral pan-JAK inhibitor, 5-10 mg twice daily. Peripheral blood and lesional scalp punch biopsies were obtained from patients with alopecia areata. PBMCs were isolated by density centrifugation and stained for CD3, CD4 and CD8, and CD4+ and CD8+ T cells were sorted on a FACSAria.

Material: CD4+ T cells sorted from blood, obtained at week 4, from a patient treated with tofacitinib. This receptor was taken from a human donor with alopecia areata. This chain is built from TRBV27 and TRBJ2-5, with 8 bases in between that match TRBD1. The DNA reads as follows: TGTGCCAGCAGTTCCAGGGGGCGAGAGACCCAGTACTTC. Protein translation: CASSSRGRETQYF.